What follows describes a single TCR beta chain. Its antigen is currently unknown. Germline loops: CDR1 LGHNA, CDR2 YSLEER. V dropped 1 base and J dropped 3 bases, with 13 bases sitting between them. The CDR3 contains 15 residues. They built TCR cDNA with 5'RACE template switching, a step that put in a universal primer site and UMIs. Each CDR3 protein gets one entry after TCRdb re-called the 5' RACE reads with MiXCR. Among 120,000 or so distinct CDR3 sequences listed, about 16% were seen once. This entry belongs to a study of T cells after yellow fever vaccination. Study outcomes and limitations: The secondary response peaked faster, at day 5 versus 15, but was weaker. Abundant clonotypes (contaminants from the bulk population) could be present in FACS-sorted repertoires. Subsequent booster samples again held most clones from primary vaccination (96% CD4, approximately 86% CD8).

The material was CD8+ T cells sorted from PBMCs, obtained 5 days after the yellow fever booster vaccination. The V gene is TRBV4-3, the J gene TRBJ2-7, with D perhaps TRBD1 (6 bases). The clonotype originates from a man in his late teens or twenties who received the YFV17D yellow fever vaccine. The CDR3 sequence is CASSQGRTAHYEQYF. The CDR3 coding sequence is TGCGCCAGCAGCCAAGGTAGGACAGCCCACTACGAGCAGTACTTC.